This T cell receptor (beta chain) originates from a study of T-cell memory formation after mild COVID-19. TCRdb re-called the 5' RACE reads through MiXCR, storing one row per CDR3 protein. The data show 150,000 to 200,000 distinct CDR3 sequences, 20% to 25% seen once. This clonotype was picked up a small number of times. Trimming took off 0 bases at V and 3 bases at J, with 15 bases between the two ends. The CDR3 sequence is 16 residues long. Germline loops: CDR1 SGHRS, CDR2 YFSETQ. Input material: PBMCs or a T cell subset sorted from them (not recorded which). The clonotype was recovered from an adult woman who had mild COVID-19 (a few samples of this study predate the infection). Cell type and time point are not known. The rearrangement links TRBV5-1 to TRBJ1-1; D is uncertain. CDR3 sequence (DNA): TGCGCCAGCAGCTTGGCGGAGGACCCACGGTACACTGAAGCTTTCTTT. Translating it yields CASSLAEDPRYTEAFF. The full variable domain, its missing parts supplied by reference TRBV5-1 and TRBJ1-1, is KAGVTQTPRYLIKTRGQQVTLSCSPISGHRSVSWYQQTPGQGLQFLFEYFSETQRNKGNFPGRFSGRQFSNSRSEMNVSTLELGDSALYLCASSLAEDPRYTEAFFGQGTRLTVV.